The present T cell receptor (beta chain) was sequenced within a study of blood T cell repertoires in COVID-19. Data came from immunoSEQ multiplex PCR; TCRdb stores just in-frame clones and leaves some out. The sample records roughly 78,000 clones, approximately 86% being singletons. This clone appeared a few times. This clonotype originated in an older woman with acute or convalescent COVID-19. The specimen sequenced was peripheral blood.

In DNA, the CDR3 is TGTGCCAGCACAACAGGGCTCAAACTGTTTTTT. Amino acid sequence: CASTTGLKLFF. The V call is TRBV6-5, the J call TRBJ1-4, with D maybe TRBD1 (6 bases). This CDR3 is built from 11 residues. Per the germline V gene, CDR1 is MNHEY and CDR2 is SVGAGI. Trimming took 7 bases from V and 11 from J, leaving 11 bases between them.